Listed below are T cell receptor beta chains from one sample, sequenced in a study of T-cell memory formation after mild COVID-19. TCRdb re-called the 5' RACE reads with MiXCR, one entry per CDR3 protein. The table has roughly 600,000 distinct CDR3 sequences, approximately 19% seen once. The material sequenced was PBMCs or a T cell subset sorted from them (not recorded which). The origin of the receptors is an adult woman who had mild COVID-19 (a few samples of this study predate the infection). Cell type and time point are not known. CDR3s include the opening cysteine and the closing phenylalanine or tryptophan. The order of the fields is V gene, CDR3 protein.

>TRBV11-2
CASSSRLAQYF
>TRBV7-2
CASSLHGGGISGELFF
>TRBV9
CASSLKRDPTDTQYF
>TRBV28
CASSLWRGGHNQPQHF
>TRBV6-1
CASSELSGLANTGELFF
>TRBV7-7
CASARGPGDTQYF
>TRBV6-2/TRBV6-3
CASSSKTSGNYEQYF
>TRBV7-2
CASRIAGVIQETQYF
>TRBV7-9
CASSPGTDYEQYF
>TRBV12-5
CASGPGTSVEETQYF
>TRBV7-9
CASSTHMGLQPYEQYF
>TRBV15
CATSTPERGDSGF
>TRBV5-1
CASSLEGQGLSGNTIYF
>TRBV13
CASSFGGLYEAFF
>TRBV2
CASSLSDFYNEQFF
>TRBV5-4
CASSFGGDNSPLHF
>TRBV20-1
CSARSGLLYGYTF
>TRBV10-3
CAITLLDRQETQYF
>TRBV15
CATSRDRGSYNEQFF
>TRBV5-1
CASSFSPSSIGARQETQYF
>TRBV12-3/TRBV12-4
CASSQRGTGTGNTIYF
>TRBV6-1
CASHKSYEQYF